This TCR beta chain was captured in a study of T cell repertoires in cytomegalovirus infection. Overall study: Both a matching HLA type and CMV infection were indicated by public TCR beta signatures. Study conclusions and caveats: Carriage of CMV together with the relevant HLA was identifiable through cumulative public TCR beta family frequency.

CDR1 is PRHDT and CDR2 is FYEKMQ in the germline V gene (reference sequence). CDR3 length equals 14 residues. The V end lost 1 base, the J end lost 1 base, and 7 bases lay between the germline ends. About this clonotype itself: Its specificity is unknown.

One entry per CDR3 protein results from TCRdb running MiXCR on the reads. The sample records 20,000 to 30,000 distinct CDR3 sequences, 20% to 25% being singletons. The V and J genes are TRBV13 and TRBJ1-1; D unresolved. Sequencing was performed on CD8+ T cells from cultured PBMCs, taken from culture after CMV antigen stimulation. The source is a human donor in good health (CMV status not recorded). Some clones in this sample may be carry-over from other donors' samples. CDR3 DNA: TGTGCCAGCAGCTTAGTGAGGAAGAACACTGAAGCTTTCTTT. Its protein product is CASSLVRKNTEAFF.